The 27 T cell receptor beta chains reported below all come from one sample, sequenced in a study of identical twins. From the 5' RACE reads, TCRdb called clonotypes with MiXCR, one entry per CDR3 protein. The sample includes around 250,000 distinct CDR3 sequences, about 8.3% of them seen just once. The same data also went into a second study, on yellow fever vaccine responses in identical twins.

The material sequenced was CD8+ T cells sorted from blood. The receptors stem from a woman in her late teens or twenties in good health.

This clonotype was seen at least ten times. This chain joins TRBV12-3 or TRBV12-4 and TRBJ2-1; 8 bases agree with TRBD2. V lost 1 base and J lost 7; bases outside the gene matches: 6. The CDR3 loop spans 15 amino acids. This chain's CDR3 is CASSLDGGAFNEQFF. The CDR3 region has the DNA TGTGCCAGCAGTTTAGACGGGGGGGCCTTTAATGAGCAGTTCTTC.

This clonotype was observed many times. V usage is TRBV27 and J usage is TRBJ2-1, with 12 bases fitting TRBD2. Germline lookup yields CDR1 MNHEY and CDR2 SMNVEV (reference sequence). Germline trimming cut 5 bases from V and 0 bases from J; bases unmatched to any gene: 5. The CDR3 covers 17 residues. CDR3 residues: CASSPSSGRASYNEQFF. CDR3 coding DNA: TGTGCCAGCAGTCCCTCTAGCGGGAGGGCCTCCTACAATGAGCAGTTCTTC.

This clonotype was counted many times. V gene TRBV7-9 combines with J gene TRBJ2-3; D call uncertain. Trimming pared 1 base from V and 4 bases from J, leaving 9 bases between. The CDR3 has 14 amino acids. The germline gives CDR1 SEHNR, CDR2 FQNEAQ (reference sequence). DNA of the CDR3: TGTGCCAGCAGCTTAGTAGTGCCGGCAGATACGCAGTATTTT. Translation gives CASSLVVPADTQYF.

This chain uses TRBV20-1 with TRBJ2-3; D may be TRBD2 (5 bases). CDR3 length: 14 amino acids. CDR1 is DFQATT and CDR2 is SNEGSKA in the germline V gene (reference sequence). Trimming took 3 bases from V and 6 from J, leaving 16 bases between them. The CDR3 region is CSARTLEEADTQYF. CDR3 DNA sequence: TGCAGTGCTAGGACCTTAGAGGAGGCGGATACGCAGTATTTT.

In this sample, this clonotype turned up many times. This rearrangement joins TRBV7-2 to TRBJ2-7; TRBD2 matches 7 bases. This CDR3 has 15 amino acids. Germline V CDR1 and CDR2: SGHTA, FQGNSA. J lost 0 bases, V lost 1 base, and 3 bases had no gene match. CDR3 sequence: CASSLGRENSYEQYF. The CDR3 region has the DNA TGTGCCAGCAGCTTAGGGCGGGAGAACTCCTACGAGCAGTACTTC.

This clonotype was counted a few times. The rearrangement joins TRBV9 to TRBJ1-2, with D perhaps matching TRBD1 (6 bases). Germline lookup yields CDR1 SGDLS and CDR2 YYNGEE. This CDR3 contains 15 residues. The ends were cut back, 0 bases at V and 4 bases at J, with 13 bases in the middle. CDR3 region: CASSVAFSGAYGYTF. The CDR3 DNA sequence: TGTGCCAGCAGCGTAGCTTTTTCAGGGGCCTATGGCTACACCTTC. Variable domain in full (rest from reference TRBV9 and TRBJ1-2): DSGVTQTPKHLITATGQRVTLRCSPRSGDLSVYWYQQSLDQGLQFLIQYYNGEERAKGNILERFSAQQFPDLHSELNLSSLELGDSALYFCASSVAFSGAYGYTFGSGTRLTVV.

This clonotype occurred many times. CDR3 sequence (DNA): TGCAGTGCTAGAGATACGTCCGGACAGGGCTACGAGCAGTACTTC. Its translation: CSARDTSGQGYEQYF. The V gene is TRBV20-1, the J gene TRBJ2-7, with TRBD1 matching 8 bases. CDR1 and CDR2 from the germline V gene are DFQATT and SNEGSKA (reference sequence). V lost 0 bases, J lost 3 bases, and 7 bases stayed unmatched. The CDR3 totals 15 residues.

The sample holds a few counts of this clonotype. The chain employs TRBV28 and TRBJ2-3; D gene uncertain. CDR1 is MDHEN, CDR2 SYDVKM, per germline. V was clipped by 7 bases and J by 0 bases, with 26 bases between them. The length of the CDR3 is 19 residues. The DNA for the CDR3 is TGTGCCAGCACCCCAAATCCTCGGGCGAGAACTTCTAGCACAGATACGCAGTATTTT. It encodes CASTPNPRARTSSTDTQYF.

V usage is TRBV9 and J usage is TRBJ2-7; D perhaps matches TRBD2 (6 bases). Trimming removed 0 bases at V and 5 bases at J, with 15 bases between. Germline assignment: CDR1 SGDLS and CDR2 YYNGEE. CDR3 size: 15 residues. CDR3 in DNA: TGTGCCAGCAGCGTAGACCCGAGCCGGAGGGACGAGCAGTACTTC. This encodes CASSVDPSRRDEQYF.

This clonotype was seen many times. An end of the junction does not agree with germline; a read error may underlie this. The chain links TRBV7-9 to TRBJ2-4, with 7 bases aligning to TRBD2. Germline lookup yields CDR1 SEHNR and CDR2 FQNEAQ (reference sequence). The CDR3 runs 15 residues. The CDR3 coding sequence is TGTGCCAGCAGCCTAGCGGAACTAGCCAAAAACATTCAGTACTTC. Translation: CASSLAELAKNIQYF.

This clonotype occurred many times. The J gene is TRBJ2-1, the V gene TRBV24-1, with TRBD2 identical over 11 bases. V shed 0 bases, J shed 4 bases, and the junction held 10 bases outside the gene matches. The CDR3 contains 19 residues. Per the germline V gene, CDR1 is KGHDR and CDR2 is SFDVKD. The CDR3 loop is CATSDLRTFGTSGYNEQFF. Written as DNA, the CDR3 is TGTGCCACCAGTGATTTGCGAACCTTTGGGACTAGCGGTTACAATGAGCAGTTCTTC.

J is TRBJ2-3 and V is TRBV7-8; D not certain. The CDR3 length is 17 residues. CDR1 and CDR2 (germline): SGHVS, FQNEAQ. Trimming took 5 bases from V and 1 from J, leaving 19 bases between them. CDR3 coding DNA: TGTGCCAGCAGCCCTGATGCGCCTTTATCGGGCACAGATACGCAGTATTTT. The encoded protein is CASSPDAPLSGTDTQYF.

This clonotype was detected ten times or more. This sequence joins TRBV28 and TRBJ2-3; D is possibly TRBD2 (5 bases). Per the germline V gene, CDR1 is MDHEN and CDR2 is SYDVKM. V lost 7 bases to trimming and J lost 4 bases, with 27 bases between them. The CDR3 has 18 residues. In nucleotides, the CDR3 is TGTGCCAGCACCCCCCCGCCCCAATTTTCATTCGGGGCAGATACGCAGTATTTT. Protein: CASTPPPQFSFGADTQYF.

At least ten counts were recorded for this clonotype. The CDR3 is CSVEELAGGQETQYF. The DNA for the CDR3 is TGCAGCGTTGAAGAACTAGCGGGGGGACAAGAGACCCAGTACTTC. The chain carries TRBV29-1 and TRBJ2-5; 12 nucleotides align to TRBD2. CDR3 length: 15 residues. V shed 0 bases, J shed 2 bases, and the junction held 1 base outside the gene matches. Germline V gene sequence: CDR1 SQVTM, CDR2 ANQGSEA.

This clonotype occurred many times. This chain joins TRBV25-1 and TRBJ2-2, with D possibly TRBD2 on 5 matching bases. This CDR3 has 14 amino acids. The germline V gene has CDR1 MGHDK and CDR2 SYGVNS. Trimming took 6 bases from V and 0 from J, leaving 8 bases between them. The CDR3 loop reads CASRDFANTGELFF. The DNA for the CDR3 is TGTGCCAGCAGGGACTTCGCGAACACCGGGGAGCTGTTTTTT.

This chain joins TRBV11-2 and TRBJ2-7, with D unresolved. This CDR3 is built from 14 residues. The germline CDR1 and CDR2 sequences are SGHAT and FQNNGV. Deletions cut 3 bases from V and 1 base from J, with 10 bases between. CDR3 protein: CASSLLWRSYEQYF. The DNA for the CDR3 is TGTGCCAGCAGCTTGCTCTGGAGATCCTACGAGCAGTACTTC.

The chain couples TRBV29-1 to TRBJ2-5, with D possibly TRBD1 on 5 matching bases. Germline CDR1 reads SQVTM; CDR2 reads ANQGSEA. V was clipped by 3 bases and J by 5 bases, with 13 bases between them. The CDR3 is 13 amino acids. The DNA for the CDR3 is TGCAGCGTTGATGGCAGGGCAGGCGAGACCCAGTACTTC. Protein product: CSVDGRAGETQYF.

CDR3 in DNA: TGTGCCAGCAGCCAAGAGGCTTCTGAGCAGTTCTTC. Its translation is CASSQEASEQFF. V gene TRBV4-2 combines with J gene TRBJ2-1; no firm D call. In germline, CDR1 is LGHNA, CDR2 YNFKEQ. With 0 bases removed from V and 9 bases from J, the gap between germline ends came to 6 bases. This CDR3 spans 12 amino acids.

V usage is TRBV4-3 and J usage is TRBJ2-1; D possibly uses TRBD1 or TRBD2 (5 bases each). The V gene's germline CDR1 is LGHNA and CDR2 YSLEER. V was shortened by 0 bases and J by 3 bases, with 12 bases between the two germline ends. This CDR3 is built from 16 residues. The CDR3: CASSQDHGGDYNEQFF. In nucleotides, the CDR3 is TGCGCCAGCAGCCAAGATCATGGGGGAGACTACAATGAGCAGTTCTTC.

A few counts support this clonotype. This chain uses TRBV4-3 with TRBJ2-7; D not resolved. The CDR3 has 19 amino acids. CDR1 is LGHNA and CDR2 is YSLEER in the germline V gene. V lost 0 bases and J lost 0, with 21 bases in between. The CDR3 bases are TGCGCCAGCAGCCAAGATTTCGTTAGAGGTAGCTCTAACTCCTACGAGCAGTACTTC. It yields the protein CASSQDFVRGSSNSYEQYF.

This chain connects TRBV6-5 to TRBJ2-1, with D hard to call. The CDR3 has 17 amino acids. Deletions cut 0 bases from V and 3 bases from J, with 15 bases between. Germline lookup yields CDR1 MNHEY and CDR2 SVGAGI. In nucleotides, the CDR3 is TGTGCCAGCAGTTACTCGACTTCGGTTCCGGTCTACAATGAGCAGTTCTTC. It codes for CASSYSTSVPVYNEQFF.

A few counts support this clonotype. The rearrangement links TRBV29-1 to TRBJ1-2, with D uncertain. Trimming cost V 0 bases and J 6 bases, with 17 bases left between them. The germline V gene has CDR1 SQVTM and CDR2 ANQGSEA. The CDR3 is 15 residues long. The CDR3 sequence is CSVEEGMGSYHGYTF. The CDR3 DNA sequence: TGCAGCGTTGAAGAAGGGATGGGTAGCTACCATGGCTACACCTTC.

There are a few counts of this clonotype. The genes are TRBV4-1 and TRBJ2-7, with 8 bases lining up with TRBD2. The V gene end was trimmed by 0 bases and the J gene end by 2 bases; junction bases not matched to a gene: 21. CDR1 MGHRA and CDR2 YSYEKL come from the germline V gene. CDR3 length: 21 amino acids. CDR3 DNA sequence: TGCGCCAGCAGCCAAGATTACAGGTTTTGGGTCAGTAGCGGGGTTACCTACGAGCAGTACTTC. Its translation is CASSQDYRFWVSSGVTYEQYF.

This clonotype was recorded a few times. This rearrangement joins TRBV7-9 to TRBJ2-2, with D possibly being TRBD2 (5 bases). This CDR3 comprises 12 residues. Germline CDR1 and CDR2: SEHNR and FQNEAQ (reference sequence). CDR3 sequence: CVPFGEIGELFF. In DNA form, the CDR3 reads TGTGTGCCATTTGGGGAGATCGGGGAGCTGTTTTTT.

This clonotype was picked up many times. The gene calls are TRBV7-9 and TRBJ2-7; 8 nucleotides agree with TRBD2. This CDR3 has 13 amino acids. Per germline, CDR1 SEHNR and CDR2 FQNEAQ (reference sequence). J was trimmed by 3 bases and V by 5 bases; bases with no gene match: 3. CDR3: CASSSGSHYEQYF. As DNA, the CDR3 is TGTGCCAGCAGCAGCGGGAGTCACTACGAGCAGTACTTC.

This clonotype was seen only once. The chain combines TRBV6-2 or TRBV6-3 with TRBJ2-3; 13 bases match TRBD2. CDR1 is MNHEY, CDR2 SVGEGT, per germline. The CDR3 contains 19 residues. Trimming took 2 bases from V and 2 from J; bases not matched to a gene: 10. CDR3 sequence reads: CASSYPNFGLAGDTDTQYF. In DNA, the CDR3 is TGTGCCAGCAGTTACCCAAACTTCGGACTAGCGGGAGACACAGATACGCAGTATTTT.

The J gene is TRBJ2-2, the V gene TRBV4-3, with D possibly being TRBD1 or TRBD2 (5 bases each). The CDR3 covers 17 residues. CDR1 and CDR2 from the germline V gene are LGHNA and YSLEER. Trimming left V 2 bases short and J 0 bases short, with 13 bases between. This chain's CDR3 is CASSQTGTNANTGELFF. As DNA, the CDR3 is TGCGCCAGCAGCCAAACCGGGACGAACGCGAACACCGGGGAGCTGTTTTTT.